This paragraph covers one TCR beta chain sequence. After removal of 7 bases from V and 5 bases from J, the junction contained 13 bases not matched to a gene. The CDR3 consists of 16 residues. Germline V gives CDR1 MNHEY, CDR2 SMNVEV (reference sequence). The data stem from a study of PD-L1 blockade in urothelial cancer. About the research overall: Investigators checked blood 3 weeks (second dose) and 6 weeks after treatment start.

Assay: immunoSEQ multiplex PCR; the TCRdb copy retains only in-frame clones and omits some. Of more than 95,000 clones listed, about 82% were seen once; the top ten hold 2.4%. Time point given: peripheral blood 6 weeks after treatment start. Sampling of each patient yielded between 1 and 8 specimens, collected pretreatment and on-treatment. V gene TRBV27 combines with J gene TRBJ2-2; 7 nucleotides line up with TRBD1. The TCR was taken from a middle-aged man with urothelial cancer. The material sequenced was PBMCs, taken around atezolizumab (anti-PD-L1) treatment. The DNA of the CDR3 is TGTGCCAGCAAGGGGCCCGGGACAGCTAAGACCGGGGAGCTGTTTTTT. Protein: CASKGPGTAKTGELFF.